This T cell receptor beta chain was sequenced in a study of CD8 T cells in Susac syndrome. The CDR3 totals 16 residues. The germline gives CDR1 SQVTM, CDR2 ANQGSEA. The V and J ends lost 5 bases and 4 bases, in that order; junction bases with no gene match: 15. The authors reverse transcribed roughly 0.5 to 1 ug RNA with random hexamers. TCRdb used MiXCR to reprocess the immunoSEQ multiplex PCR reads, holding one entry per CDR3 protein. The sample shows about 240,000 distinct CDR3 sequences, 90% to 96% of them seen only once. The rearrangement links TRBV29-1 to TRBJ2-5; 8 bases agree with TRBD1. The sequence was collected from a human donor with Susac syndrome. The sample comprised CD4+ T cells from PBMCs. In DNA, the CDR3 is TGCAGCGTTCAAAGGAATGGACAGGGAGGAGGAGAGACCCAGTACTTC. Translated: CSVQRNGQGGGETQYF.